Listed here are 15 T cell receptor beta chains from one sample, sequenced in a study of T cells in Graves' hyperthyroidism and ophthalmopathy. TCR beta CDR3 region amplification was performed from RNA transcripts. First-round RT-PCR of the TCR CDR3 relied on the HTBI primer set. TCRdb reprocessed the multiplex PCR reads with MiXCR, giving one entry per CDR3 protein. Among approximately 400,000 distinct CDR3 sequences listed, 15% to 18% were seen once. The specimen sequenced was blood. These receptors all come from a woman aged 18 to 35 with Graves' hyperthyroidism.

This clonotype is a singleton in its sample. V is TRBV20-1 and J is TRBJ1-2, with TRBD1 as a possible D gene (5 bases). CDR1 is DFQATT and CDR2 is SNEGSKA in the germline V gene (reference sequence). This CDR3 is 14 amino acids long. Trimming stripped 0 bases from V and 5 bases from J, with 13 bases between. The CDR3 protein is CSARDQGMWYGYTF. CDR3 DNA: TGCAGTGCTAGAGATCAGGGCATGTGGTATGGCTACACCTTC.

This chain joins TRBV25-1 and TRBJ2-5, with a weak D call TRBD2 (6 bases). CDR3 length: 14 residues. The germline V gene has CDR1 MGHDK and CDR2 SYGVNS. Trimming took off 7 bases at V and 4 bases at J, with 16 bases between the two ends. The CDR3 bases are TGTGCCAGCATCCCTGGGGGGAAGGGAGAGACCCAGTACTTC. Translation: CASIPGGKGETQYF.

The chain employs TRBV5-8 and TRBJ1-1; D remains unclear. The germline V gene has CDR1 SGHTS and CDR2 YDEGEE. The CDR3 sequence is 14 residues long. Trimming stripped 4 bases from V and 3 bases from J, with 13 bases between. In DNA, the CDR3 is TGTGCCAGCAGCCCTGCCGTTGGGGACACTGAAGCTTTCTTT. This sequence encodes CASSPAVGDTEAFF.

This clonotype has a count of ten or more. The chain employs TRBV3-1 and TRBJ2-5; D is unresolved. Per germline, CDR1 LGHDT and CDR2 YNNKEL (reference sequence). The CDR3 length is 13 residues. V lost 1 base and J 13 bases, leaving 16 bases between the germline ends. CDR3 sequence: CASSQGVAFLRYF. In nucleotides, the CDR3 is TGTGCCAGCAGCCAAGGAGTAGCATTTCTTCGGTACTTC.

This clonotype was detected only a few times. The CDR3 DNA reads TGTGCCAGCAGTTACGTGCCAACAGGGCCTGGAAACACCATATATTTT. Translated: CASSYVPTGPGNTIYF. The chain combines TRBV6-5 with TRBJ1-3, with D possibly TRBD1 on 6 matching bases. V was shortened by 2 bases and J by 2 bases, with 13 bases between the two germline ends. The CDR3 extends over 16 amino acids. The germline V gene has CDR1 MNHEY and CDR2 SVGAGI.

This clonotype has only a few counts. CDR3 in amino acids: CASSLVGEGFYGYTF. As DNA, the CDR3 is TGTGCCAGCAGCTTGGTTGGGGAAGGCTTCTATGGCTACACCTTC. The chain has TRBV5-8 and TRBJ1-2; D remains ambiguous. This CDR3 is 15 amino acids long. Germline V gene data show CDR1 as SGHTS and CDR2 as YDEGEE. Trimming took off 0 bases at V and 4 bases at J, with 13 bases between the two ends. Full variable domain (rest looked up from reference TRBV5-8 and TRBJ1-2): EAGVTQSPTHLIKTRGQQATLRCSPISGHTSVYWYQQALGLGLQFLLWYDEGEERNRGNFPPRFSGRQFPNYSSELNVNALELEDSALYLCASSLVGEGFYGYTFGSGTRLTVV.

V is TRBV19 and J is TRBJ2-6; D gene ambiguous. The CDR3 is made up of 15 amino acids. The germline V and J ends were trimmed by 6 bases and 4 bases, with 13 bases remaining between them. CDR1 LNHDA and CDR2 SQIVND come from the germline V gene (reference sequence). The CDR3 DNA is TGTGCCAGTAGACACCTGGGGTCAGGGGCCAACGTCCTGACTTTC. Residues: CASRHLGSGANVLTF.

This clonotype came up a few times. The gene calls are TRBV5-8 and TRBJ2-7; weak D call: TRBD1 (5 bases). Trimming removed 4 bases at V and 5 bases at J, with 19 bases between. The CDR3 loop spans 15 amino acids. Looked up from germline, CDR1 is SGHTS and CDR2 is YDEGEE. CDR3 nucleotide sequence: TGTGCCAGCAGCCGAGTTTGGGGCAGGGTCAACGAGCAGTACTTC. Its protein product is CASSRVWGRVNEQYF.

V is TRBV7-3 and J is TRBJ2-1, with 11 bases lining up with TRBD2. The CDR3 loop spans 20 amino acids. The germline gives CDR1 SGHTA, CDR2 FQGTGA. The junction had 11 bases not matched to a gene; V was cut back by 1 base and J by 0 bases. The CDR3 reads CASSLRGLAGLESSYNEQFF. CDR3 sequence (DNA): TGTGCCAGCAGCTTAAGAGGACTAGCGGGTCTTGAAAGCTCCTACAATGAGCAGTTCTTC.

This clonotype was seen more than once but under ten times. The DNA of the CDR3 is TGTGCCAGCAGCTTTCCCGGAACCGAGCAGTTCTTC. As protein: CASSFPGTEQFF. The V and J genes are TRBV7-3 and TRBJ2-1; D is undetermined. Per germline, CDR1 SGHTA and CDR2 FQGTGA. CDR3 length equals 12 residues. Trimming removed 3 bases from V and 10 bases from J, with 10 bases in between. The full variable domain, its missing parts supplied by reference TRBV7-3 and TRBJ2-1, is GAGVSQTPSNKVTEKGKYVELRCDPISGHTALYWYRQSLGQGPEFLIYFQGTGAADDSGLPNDRFFAVRPEGSVSTLKIQRTERGDSAVYLCASSFPGTEQFFGPGTRLTVL.

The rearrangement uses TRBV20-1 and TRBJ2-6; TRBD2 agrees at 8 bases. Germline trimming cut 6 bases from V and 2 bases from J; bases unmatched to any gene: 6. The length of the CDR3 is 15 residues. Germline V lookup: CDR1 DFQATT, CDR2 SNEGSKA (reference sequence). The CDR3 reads CSAPPGGAGANVLTF. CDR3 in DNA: TGCAGTGCCCCACCGGGGGGGGCTGGGGCCAACGTCCTGACTTTC.

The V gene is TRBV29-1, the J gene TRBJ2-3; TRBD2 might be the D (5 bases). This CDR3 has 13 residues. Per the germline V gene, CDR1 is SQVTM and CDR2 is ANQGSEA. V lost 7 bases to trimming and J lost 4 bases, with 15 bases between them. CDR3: CSATPPSSDTQYF. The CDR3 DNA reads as TGCAGCGCTACCCCTCCTAGCTCAGATACGCAGTATTTT.

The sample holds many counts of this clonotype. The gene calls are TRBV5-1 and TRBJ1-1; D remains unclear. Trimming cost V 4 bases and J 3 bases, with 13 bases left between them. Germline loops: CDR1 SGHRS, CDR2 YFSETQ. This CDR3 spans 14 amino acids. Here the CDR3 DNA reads TGCGCCAGCAGCCCCAAGGGTGGGGACACTGAAGCTTTCTTT. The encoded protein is CASSPKGGDTEAFF. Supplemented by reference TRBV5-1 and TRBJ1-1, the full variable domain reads KAGVTQTPRYLIKTRGQQVTLSCSPISGHRSVSWYQQTPGQGLQFLFEYFSETQRNKGNFPGRFSGRQFSNSRSEMNVSTLELGDSALYLCASSPKGGDTEAFFGQGTRLTVV.

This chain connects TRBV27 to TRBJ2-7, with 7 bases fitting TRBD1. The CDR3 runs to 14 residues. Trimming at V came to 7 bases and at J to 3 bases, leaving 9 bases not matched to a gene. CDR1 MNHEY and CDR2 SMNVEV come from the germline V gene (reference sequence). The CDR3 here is CASKFRDRYYEQYF. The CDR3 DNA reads TGTGCCAGCAAATTCCGGGACAGATACTACGAGCAGTACTTC.

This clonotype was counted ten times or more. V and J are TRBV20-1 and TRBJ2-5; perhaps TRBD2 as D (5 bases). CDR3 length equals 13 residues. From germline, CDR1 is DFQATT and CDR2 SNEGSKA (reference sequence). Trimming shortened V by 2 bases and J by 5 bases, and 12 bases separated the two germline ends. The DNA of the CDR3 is TGCAGTGCTAGACGCGGGCGCCTTGAGACCCAGTACTTC. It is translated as CSARRGRLETQYF.